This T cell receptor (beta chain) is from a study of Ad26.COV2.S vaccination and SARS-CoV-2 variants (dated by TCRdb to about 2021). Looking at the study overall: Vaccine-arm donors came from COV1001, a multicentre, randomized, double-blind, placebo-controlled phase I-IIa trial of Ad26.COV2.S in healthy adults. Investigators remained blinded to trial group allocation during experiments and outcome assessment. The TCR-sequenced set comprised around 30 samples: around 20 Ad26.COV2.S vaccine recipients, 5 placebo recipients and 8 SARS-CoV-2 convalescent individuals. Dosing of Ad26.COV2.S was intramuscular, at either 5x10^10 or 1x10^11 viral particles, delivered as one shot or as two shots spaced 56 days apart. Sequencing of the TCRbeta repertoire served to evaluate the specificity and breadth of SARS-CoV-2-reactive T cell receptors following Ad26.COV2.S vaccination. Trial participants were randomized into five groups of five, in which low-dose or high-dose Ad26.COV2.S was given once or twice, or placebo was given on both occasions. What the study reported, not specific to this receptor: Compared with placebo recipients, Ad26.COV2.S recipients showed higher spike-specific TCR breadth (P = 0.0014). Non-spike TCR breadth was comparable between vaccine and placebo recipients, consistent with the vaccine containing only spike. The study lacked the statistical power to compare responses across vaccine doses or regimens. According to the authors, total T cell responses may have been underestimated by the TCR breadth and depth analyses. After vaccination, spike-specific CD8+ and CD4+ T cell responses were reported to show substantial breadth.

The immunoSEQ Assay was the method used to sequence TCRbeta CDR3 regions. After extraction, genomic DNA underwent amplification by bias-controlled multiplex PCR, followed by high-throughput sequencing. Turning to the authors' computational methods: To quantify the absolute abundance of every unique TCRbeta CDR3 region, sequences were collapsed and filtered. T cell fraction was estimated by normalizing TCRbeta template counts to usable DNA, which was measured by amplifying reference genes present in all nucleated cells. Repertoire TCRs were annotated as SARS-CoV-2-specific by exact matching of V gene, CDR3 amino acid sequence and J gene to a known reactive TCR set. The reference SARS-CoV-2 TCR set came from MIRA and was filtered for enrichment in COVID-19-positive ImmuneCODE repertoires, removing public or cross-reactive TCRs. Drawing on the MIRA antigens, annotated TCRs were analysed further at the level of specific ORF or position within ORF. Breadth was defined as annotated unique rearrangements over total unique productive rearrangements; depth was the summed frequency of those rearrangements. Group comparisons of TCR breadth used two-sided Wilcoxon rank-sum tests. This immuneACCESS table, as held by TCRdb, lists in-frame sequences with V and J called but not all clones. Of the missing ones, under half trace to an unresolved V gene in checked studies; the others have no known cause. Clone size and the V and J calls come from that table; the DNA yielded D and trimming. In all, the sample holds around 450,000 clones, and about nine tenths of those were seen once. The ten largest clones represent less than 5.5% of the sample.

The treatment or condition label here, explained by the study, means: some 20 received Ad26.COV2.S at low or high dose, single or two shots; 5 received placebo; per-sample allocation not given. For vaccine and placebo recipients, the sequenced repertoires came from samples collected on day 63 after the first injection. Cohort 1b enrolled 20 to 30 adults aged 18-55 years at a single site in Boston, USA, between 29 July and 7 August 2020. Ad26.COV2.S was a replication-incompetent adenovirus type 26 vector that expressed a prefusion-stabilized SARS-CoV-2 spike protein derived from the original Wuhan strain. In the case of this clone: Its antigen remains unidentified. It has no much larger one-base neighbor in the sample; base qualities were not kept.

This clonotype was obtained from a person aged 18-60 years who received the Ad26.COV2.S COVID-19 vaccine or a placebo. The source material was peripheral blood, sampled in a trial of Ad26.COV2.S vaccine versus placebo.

The CDR3 is CASTRGLADNEQFF. The bases are TGTGCCAGCACCAGGGGACTAGCGGATAATGAGCAGTTCTTC. Recombination connected TRBV6-5 to TRBJ2-1; 11 bases in the middle match TRBD2. The CDR3, from cysteine to phenylalanine, totals 14 residues. The entry retains the CDR3 DNA only, 42 bases that are in frame from base 1. Here V drops 7 bases and J drops 7 bases, and the junction holds 6 bases not matched to any gene. In the germline V gene, CDR1 corresponds to MNHEY and CDR2 to SVGAGI.